These 25 T cell receptor beta chains were all obtained from the same sample, sequenced in a study of blood T cell repertoires in COVID-19. Profiled with immunoSEQ multiplex PCR; TCRdb holds only in-frame clones, not every one. Of approximately 240,000 clones listed, 80% to 95% are singletons. The source material was PBMCs or T cells enriched from blood (not recorded which). The receptor source for this set is a woman aged 18-29 years who had recovered from COVID-19.

The chain couples TRBV5-1 to TRBJ1-2; D is perhaps TRBD1 (5 bases). This CDR3 has 14 amino acids. Trimming shortened V by 1 base and J by 3 bases, and 10 bases separated the two germline ends. Germline CDR1 is SGHRS and CDR2 is YFSETQ. The CDR3 loop reads CASSLSPGDYGYTF. The CDR3, as DNA: TGCGCCAGCAGCTTGAGCCCGGGGGACTATGGCTACACCTTC. The full variable domain, completed using reference TRBV5-1 and TRBJ1-2, is KAGVTQTPRYLIKTRGQQVTLSCSPISGHRSVSWYQQTPGQGLQFLFEYFSETQRNKGNFPGRFSGRQFSNSRSEMNVSTLELGDSALYLCASSLSPGDYGYTFGSGTRLTVV.

The chain combines TRBV10-3 with TRBJ1-3, with 8 bases identical to TRBD1. The V gene end was trimmed by 8 bases and the J gene end by 4 bases; junction bases not matched to a gene: 1. CDR1 and CDR2 from the germline V gene are ENHRY and SYGVKD. The CDR3 has 12 residues. This CDR3 reads CAIAGGGNTIYF. The CDR3 region has the DNA TGTGCCATCGCAGGGGGCGGAAACACCATATATTTT.

The V and J genes are TRBV14 and TRBJ1-1; no reliable D call. Germline V CDR1 and CDR2: SGHDN, FVKESK. This CDR3 has 15 residues. The germline V and J ends were trimmed by 4 bases and 1 base, with 13 bases remaining between them. CDR3: CASSLGLTRNTEAFF. The CDR3 nucleotides read TGTGCCAGCAGCCTCGGACTCACCAGGAACACTGAAGCTTTCTTT. Looking up the rest from reference TRBV14 and TRBJ1-1 gives the full variable domain: EAGVTQFPSHSVIEKGQTVTLRCDPISGHDNLYWYRRVMGKEIKFLLHFVKESKQDESGMPNNRFLAERTGGTYSTLKVQPAELEDSGVYFCASSLGLTRNTEAFFGQGTRLTVV.

This clone was counted a few times. The chain links TRBV19 to TRBJ2-3; a possible D gene is TRBD2 (6 bases). The CDR3 is 15 residues long. Trimming stripped 1 base from V and 4 bases from J, with 12 bases between. CDR1 is LNHDA, CDR2 SQIVND, per germline (reference sequence). The CDR3 sequence is CASSIVTRDADTQYF. The CDR3, as DNA: TGTGCCAGTAGTATAGTCACGCGGGACGCAGATACGCAGTATTTT.

The rearrangement links TRBV6-1 to TRBJ1-3, with a weak D call TRBD1 (6 bases). This CDR3 spans 15 amino acids. The V end lost 3 bases, the J end lost 4 bases, and 13 bases lay between the germline ends. CDR1 and CDR2 from the germline V gene are MNHNS and SASEGT. The CDR3 DNA sequence: TGTGCCAGCAGTGACCTACAGGGAGAGGGAAACACCATATATTTT. Residues: CASSDLQGEGNTIYF.

V gene TRBV6-2 or TRBV6-3 combines with J gene TRBJ2-3; tentative D call: TRBD2 (6 bases). The V end lost 2 bases, the J end lost 2 bases, and 17 bases lay between the germline ends. Germline CDR1 is MNHEY and CDR2 is SVGEGT. This CDR3 has 17 residues. CDR3 in amino acids: CASSYPFGAGTTDTQYF. The CDR3 region has the DNA TGTGCCAGCAGTTACCCCTTCGGGGCGGGGACCACAGATACGCAGTATTTT.

The chain couples TRBV7-9 to TRBJ1-6, with 10 bases aligning to TRBD1. The CDR3 is 14 amino acids. J was trimmed by 8 bases and V by 8 bases; bases with no gene match: 6. CDR1 and CDR2 from the germline V gene are SEHNR and FQNEAQ (reference sequence). The CDR3 DNA follows: TGTGCCAGCTCACCGACAGGGGGCTATTCACCCCTCCACTTT. This translates into CASSPTGGYSPLHF.

The chain employs TRBV23-1 and TRBJ1-1, with no clear D. TRBV23-1 is classed as an ORF, of uncertain function. The germline V and J ends were trimmed by 0 bases and 0 bases, with 8 bases remaining between them. The CDR3 runs 15 residues. CDR3 coding DNA: TGCGCCAGCAGTCAATCCCAACAGTTGAACACTGAAGCTTTCTTT. This sequence encodes CASSQSQQLNTEAFF.

V is TRBV5-4 and J is TRBJ2-7; a possible D gene is TRBD1 (5 bases). Per the germline V gene, CDR1 is SGHNT and CDR2 is YYREEE (reference sequence). CDR3 length: 14 residues. Trimming took off 4 bases at V and 2 bases at J, with 13 bases between the two ends. In DNA, the CDR3 is TGTGCCAGCAGCCCCTCCCAAGGGGCCTACGAGCAGTACTTC. It yields the protein CASSPSQGAYEQYF.

V and J are TRBV19 and TRBJ2-2, with unresolved D. The germline CDR1 and CDR2 sequences are LNHDA and SQIVND (reference sequence). CDR3 length: 16 residues. V was cut by 1 base and J by 0 bases, with 9 bases left in between. Written as DNA, the CDR3 is TGTGCCAGTAGTATAGGTCCAGGAACGAACACCGGGGAGCTGTTTTTT. The encoded protein is CASSIGPGTNTGELFF.

This clone has a handful of counts. CDR3 coding DNA: TGCGCCAGCAGCCAAGACCCGGGACAGGGCACAGATACGCAGTATTTT. It specifies CASSQDPGQGTDTQYF. V is TRBV4-3 and J is TRBJ2-3; 8 bases line up with TRBD1. This CDR3 region has 16 residues. Trimming cost V 0 bases and J 1 base; bases outside gene matches: 3. In germline, CDR1 is LGHNA, CDR2 YSLEER.

This rearrangement joins TRBV11-3 to TRBJ2-1; 10 bases fit TRBD1. With 5 bases clipped from V and 3 bases from J, the junction kept 4 bases outside the gene matches. Germline lookup yields CDR1 SGHNT and CDR2 YENEEA. There are 15 residues in the CDR3. The DNA of the CDR3 is TGTGCCAGCAGCCCGGACAGGGGGTTCTACAATGAGCAGTTCTTC. This gives the protein CASSPDRGFYNEQFF.

CDR3 region: CASSVGQGAFYGYTF. DNA of the CDR3: TGTGCCAGCAGTGTAGGACAGGGGGCCTTCTATGGCTACACCTTC. The rearrangement uses TRBV2 and TRBJ1-2; 11 bases are shared with TRBD1. The V segment lost 4 bases and the J segment 4 bases; nucleotides outside the gene matches: 5. This CDR3 comprises 15 residues. Germline loops: CDR1 SNHLY, CDR2 FYNNEI.

V is TRBV27 and J is TRBJ2-7; 9 bases align to TRBD1. Germline V CDR1 and CDR2: MNHEY, SMNVEV (reference sequence). The CDR3 consists of 16 residues. V lost 8 bases, J lost 5 bases, and 16 bases stayed unmatched. The CDR3 bases are TGTGCCAGCCGTCCCGTGGCCGGGACAGGGATCCACGAGCAGTACTTC. This encodes CASRPVAGTGIHEQYF.

The chain has TRBV15 and TRBJ1-1, with 7 positions matching TRBD1. This CDR3 region has 16 residues. J was trimmed by 3 bases and V by 0 bases; bases with no gene match: 7. CDR1 is LNHNV, CDR2 YYDKDF, per germline (reference sequence). CDR3 in amino acids: CATSRDRQGVDTEAFF. CDR3 DNA: TGTGCCACCAGCAGAGACCGACAGGGTGTAGACACTGAAGCTTTCTTT.

This clone was detected only a few times. CDR3 DNA sequence: TGTGCCAGCACCCGGACACTCAACTATGGCTACACCTTC. Protein: CASTRTLNYGYTF. This sequence joins TRBV6-5 and TRBJ1-2; a possible D gene is TRBD1 (5 bases). V lost 7 bases and J lost 2, with 11 bases in between. The CDR3 covers 13 residues. Per germline, CDR1 MNHEY and CDR2 SVGAGI.

V is TRBV7-8 and J is TRBJ1-6; tentatively, D is TRBD1 (5 bases). There are 16 residues in the CDR3. The V gene lost 5 bases and the J gene lost 6 bases, with 17 bases spanning the gap. Germline CDR1 reads SGHVS; CDR2 reads FQNEAQ. The CDR3 bases are TGTGCCAGCAGCCCTCTCGACGGGGGAAGTAATTCACCCCTCCACTTT. Its translation: CASSPLDGGSNSPLHF.

The chain joins TRBV11-3 to TRBJ1-1; D is ambiguous. The CDR3 has 15 amino acids. Trimming took 0 bases from V and 2 from J, leaving 10 bases between them. CDR1 is SGHNT, CDR2 YENEEA, per germline. The CDR3 region is CASSLEGSQNTEAFF. DNA for the CDR3: TGTGCCAGCAGCTTAGAGGGCAGTCAAAACACTGAAGCTTTCTTT. Based on the CDR3 plus reference TRBV11-3 and TRBJ1-1, the full variable domain is EAGVVQSPRYKIIEKKQPVAFWCNPISGHNTLYWYLQNLGQGPELLIRYENEEAVDDSQLPKDRFSAERLKGVDSTLKIQPAELGDSAVYLCASSLEGSQNTEAFFGQGTRLTVV.

The V gene is TRBV9, the J gene TRBJ1-4, with no clear D. Germline V CDR1 and CDR2: SGDLS, YYNGEE. The V end lost 0 bases, the J end lost 7 bases, and 10 bases lay between the germline ends. CDR3 length: 14 amino acids. The CDR3 region has the DNA TGTGCCAGCAGCGTAGAGTCTTCGCGTGAAAAACTGTTTTTT. This gives the protein CASSVESSREKLFF.

V usage is TRBV7-3 and J usage is TRBJ2-2; TRBD1 aligns across 8 bases. The germline V gene has CDR1 SGHTA and CDR2 FQGTGA. This CDR3 spans 18 amino acids. V shed 3 bases and J 5 bases; nucleotides not matched to a gene: 14. The CDR3 sequence: CASSFPRTGQGSTGELFF. The CDR3 coding sequence is TGTGCCAGCAGCTTCCCTAGGACCGGACAGGGAAGTACCGGGGAGCTGTTTTTT.

J is TRBJ1-1 and V is TRBV13, with 7 bases matching TRBD1. CDR1 is PRHDT and CDR2 is FYEKMQ in the germline V gene (reference sequence). The CDR3 has 14 amino acids. Losses at the gene ends were 3 bases for V and 3 bases for J; bases not matched to a gene: 4. CDR3 in DNA: TGTGCCAGCAGCTTCACAGGGGTAGACACTGAAGCTTTCTTT. This gives the protein CASSFTGVDTEAFF.

The chain couples TRBV5-4 to TRBJ2-6; the match to TRBD2 covers 11 bases. The V segment lost 3 bases and the J segment 0 bases; nucleotides outside the gene matches: 8. The CDR3 has 19 amino acids. Germline V gene sequence: CDR1 SGHNT, CDR2 YYREEE (reference sequence). CDR3 DNA sequence: TGTGCCAGCAGCTCGAAAGGGACTAGCGGAGGCTCTGGGGCCAACGTCCTGACTTTC. Its translation is CASSSKGTSGGSGANVLTF.

The rearrangement uses TRBV11-3 and TRBJ1-1; unclear D gene. CDR1 and CDR2 from the germline V gene are SGHNT and YENEEA. V was clipped by 7 bases and J by 0 bases, with 9 bases between them. This CDR3 spans 13 amino acids. The CDR3 DNA reads as TGTGCCAGCAAAGCAGGTATGAACACTGAAGCTTTCTTT. It yields the protein CASKAGMNTEAFF.

The CDR3 spells CASSVGGLSYEQYF. DNA of the CDR3: TGTGCCAGCAGTGTGGGGGGACTGTCCTACGAGCAGTACTTC. The chain joins TRBV28 to TRBJ2-7, with D perhaps matching TRBD2 (6 bases). Per the germline V gene, CDR1 is MDHEN and CDR2 is SYDVKM. This CDR3 is 14 amino acids long. Trimming removed 5 bases at V and 1 base at J, with 12 bases between. The entire variable domain, with the rest obtained from reference TRBV28 and TRBJ2-7, is as follows: DVKVTQSSRYLVKRTGEKVFLECVQDMDHENMFWYRQDPGLGLRLIYFSYDVKMKEKGDIPEGYSVSREKKERFSLILESASTNQTSMYLCASSVGGLSYEQYFGPGTRLTVT.

The rearrangement uses TRBV11-2 and TRBJ2-2; 10 nucleotides line up with TRBD2. Germline lookup yields CDR1 SGHAT and CDR2 FQNNGV. The CDR3 contains 18 residues. V trimming: 2 bases; J trimming: 4 bases; junction bases outside the gene matches: 10. This CDR3 reads CASSLSALAGGGTGELFF. The CDR3 nucleotides are TGTGCCAGCAGCTTATCAGCCTTAGCGGGGGGCGGCACCGGGGAGCTGTTTTTT.